The 26 T cell receptor beta chains listed next were all sequenced from one sample in a study of CD4 T cells in relation to SARS-CoV-2 and coronaviruses. Profiled with immunoSEQ multiplex PCR; TCRdb holds only in-frame clones, not every one. Of over 20,000 clones listed, less than 85% are singletons. These receptors are not linked to any known antigen. Unexposed donor CD4+ T cells date from about 2011-2018, before the COVID-19 pandemic. After roughly 9 days of culture, CD4+ T cells were isolated. Material for sequencing was CD4+ T cells from PBMCs, cultured in vitro. The receptors stem from a human donor in good health.

The chain recombines TRBV7-6 with TRBJ2-7, with TRBD2 matching over 11 bases. J lost 3 bases, V lost 4 bases, and 5 bases had no gene match. From germline, CDR1 is SGHVS and CDR2 FNYEAQ. CDR3 length: 15 amino acids. CDR3 in DNA: TGTGCCAGCAGCTCCAGACTAGCGGGGCTCTACGAGCAGTACTTC. Protein product: CASSSRLAGLYEQYF.

This chain joins TRBV30 and TRBJ1-4; the D is unclear. V dropped 2 bases and J dropped 0 bases, with 7 bases sitting between them. Per germline, CDR1 GTSNPN and CDR2 SVGIG (reference sequence). CDR3 length equals 14 residues. CDR3 DNA: TGTGCCTGGAGTTCCGGTGCAACTAATGAAAAACTGTTTTTT. Its protein product is CAWSSGATNEKLFF.

The rearrangement joins TRBV5-1 to TRBJ2-1, with TRBD2 identical over 13 bases. After removal of 4 bases from V and 9 bases from J, the junction contained 4 bases not matched to a gene. CDR1 and CDR2 from the germline V gene are SGHRS and YFSETQ. This CDR3 spans 14 amino acids. For the CDR3, the DNA is TGCGCCAGCAGCGGGACTAGCGGGATGCTTGAGCAGTTCTTC. This codes for CASSGTSGMLEQFF.

CDR3 in DNA: TGCAGTGCCGATGAGGGATATGAGCAGTTCTTC. Translated, it gives CSADEGYEQFF. J is TRBJ2-1 and V is TRBV20-1, with TRBD2 as a possible D gene (5 bases). The CDR3 covers 11 residues. CDR1 DFQATT and CDR2 SNEGSKA come from the germline V gene (reference sequence). The ends were cut back, 6 bases at V and 8 bases at J, with 11 bases in the middle.

The chain employs TRBV3-1 (or the pseudogene TRBV3-2) and TRBJ1-2; no reliable D call. Trimming took 4 bases from V and 4 from J, leaving 16 bases between them. From germline, CDR1 is LGHDT and CDR2 YNNKEL (reference sequence). The CDR3 covers 15 residues. CDR3 region: CASSPVSTWAYGYTF. The CDR3 DNA is TGTGCCAGCAGCCCGGTCAGCACCTGGGCCTATGGCTACACCTTC.

This sequence joins TRBV10-2 and TRBJ1-5; 7 nucleotides align to TRBD1. CDR3 size: 14 residues. V gave up 6 bases and J gave up 5 bases; unmatched junction bases: 7. The V gene's germline CDR1 is WSHSY and CDR2 SAAADI. The CDR3 here is CASRDFTGDQPQHF. CDR3 DNA: TGCGCCAGCAGAGACTTTACAGGGGATCAGCCCCAGCATTTT.

The chain has TRBV24-1 and TRBJ1-5, with TRBD1 as a possible D gene (5 bases). The CDR3 sequence is 14 residues long. Germline assignment: CDR1 KGHDR and CDR2 SFDVKD. Trimming removed 5 bases at V and 4 bases at J, with 11 bases between. The CDR3 bases are TGTGCCACCAGTGGGGACGGAACTAATCAGCCCCAGCATTTT. This sequence encodes CATSGDGTNQPQHF.

The rearrangement joins TRBV6-4 to TRBJ2-7; D might be TRBD2 (5 bases). CDR3 length: 14 amino acids. Germline CDR1 and CDR2: MRHNA and SNTAGT. Between the trimmed V and J ends, which lost 6 bases and 1 base, there was a span of 13 bases. The CDR3, as DNA: TGTGCCAGCAGCCCTGGGAGCATGTCCTACGAGCAGTACTTC. Protein: CASSPGSMSYEQYF.

Only one count was recorded for this clone. Here the CDR3 DNA reads TGTGCCAGCAGCGTCTCACCAGGGACTAGCGGGGCCCCGGGGCTTAGCACAGATACGCAGTATTTT. Protein product: CASSVSPGTSGAPGLSTDTQYF. This chain links TRBV9 with TRBJ2-3, with 13 bases matching TRBD2. The J segment lost 0 bases and the V segment lost 2 bases, leaving 18 bases of the junction unmatched. Germline assignment: CDR1 SGDLS and CDR2 YYNGEE. The CDR3 is made up of 22 amino acids.

The V and J genes are TRBV6-5 and TRBJ2-5; a possible D gene is TRBD1 (6 bases). CDR1 is MNHEY, CDR2 SVGAGI, per germline. This CDR3 contains 15 residues. Trimming cost V 7 bases and J 0 bases, with 15 bases left between them. CDR3 nucleotide sequence: TGTGCCAGCATGTGGGCAGGGGAGTACCAAGAGACCCAGTACTTC. As protein: CASMWAGEYQETQYF.

The CDR3 is CASSTTGSEKLFF. DNA of the CDR3: TGTGCCAGCAGCACGACAGGGTCTGAAAAACTGTTTTTT. The chain employs TRBV28 and TRBJ1-4; 7 nucleotides align to TRBD1. Germline V gene sequence: CDR1 MDHEN, CDR2 SYDVKM. The V gene end was trimmed by 6 bases and the J gene end by 7 bases; junction bases not matched to a gene: 5. The CDR3 covers 13 residues.

The chain is built from TRBV5-1 and TRBJ1-6, with 8 bases fitting TRBD1. Per the germline V gene, CDR1 is SGHRS and CDR2 is YFSETQ. Trimming at V came to 1 base and at J to 4 bases, leaving 4 bases not matched to a gene. The CDR3 is made up of 16 amino acids. The chain's CDR3 is CASSLSGQVYNSPLHF. The CDR3 region has the DNA TGCGCCAGCAGCTTGTCGGGACAGGTATATAATTCACCCCTCCACTTT.

This chain connects TRBV7-3 to TRBJ2-1, with no clear D. Trimming cost V 6 bases and J 9 bases, with 12 bases left between them. In germline, CDR1 is SGHTA, CDR2 FQGTGA. This CDR3 has 12 amino acids. The CDR3 region has the DNA TGTGCCAGCAGTTCGAGAACCGGTGAGCAGTTCTTC. It translates to CASSSRTGEQFF.

The CDR3 sequence: CASSLNGNEQFF. DNA of the CDR3: TGTGCCAGCAGCTTAAATGGCAATGAGCAGTTCTTC. The chain carries TRBV7-9 and TRBJ2-1, with D hard to call. V was trimmed by 2 bases and J by 6 bases, leaving 5 bases between them. The CDR3 spans 12 residues. Germline V CDR1 and CDR2: SEHNR, FQNEAQ (reference sequence).

The chain has TRBV10-3 and TRBJ2-7; the D gene is possibly TRBD2 (5 bases). The CDR3 contains 13 residues. Germline loops: CDR1 ENHRY, CDR2 SYGVKD. V was pared by 0 bases and J by 6 bases, with 9 bases between. CDR3 sequence (DNA): TGTGCCATCAGTGAGTCGCGGAGCGGCGAGCAGTACTTC. This encodes CAISESRSGEQYF.

This clone was seen a handful of times. The chain is built from TRBV7-6 and TRBJ1-1; 7 bases line up with TRBD1. The ends lost 0 bases at V and 3 bases at J; junction bases unmatched: 7. The CDR3 is 16 amino acids. Looked up from germline, CDR1 is SGHVS and CDR2 is FNYEAQ. CDR3 amino acids: CASSLATGVLDTEAFF. The CDR3 DNA reads as TGTGCCAGCAGCTTAGCCACAGGGGTGTTGGACACTGAAGCTTTCTTT.

The chain couples TRBV14 to TRBJ2-7; the D is unclear. This CDR3 has 12 residues. Germline CDR1 SGHDN, CDR2 FVKESK. V was trimmed by 5 bases and J by 3 bases, leaving 8 bases between them. CDR3 region: CASSFLGYEQYF. DNA for the CDR3: TGTGCCAGCAGCTTCCTCGGCTACGAGCAGTACTTC.

The rearrangement joins TRBV5-1 to TRBJ1-3; D is unresolved. The CDR3 runs 14 residues. V was pared by 4 bases and J by 2 bases, with 10 bases between. Looked up from germline, CDR1 is SGHRS and CDR2 is YFSETQ. CDR3 DNA sequence: TGCGCCAGCAGCCTGGGCTACCCTGGAAACACCATATATTTT. Its translation is CASSLGYPGNTIYF.

A few counts support this clone. V gene TRBV6-5 combines with J gene TRBJ1-2, with unresolved D. V was trimmed by 2 bases and J by 8 bases, leaving 15 bases between them. CDR3 size: 14 residues. From germline, CDR1 is MNHEY and CDR2 SVGAGI. The CDR3 here is CASSYTEVGAGYTF. The DNA for the CDR3 is TGTGCCAGCAGTTACACGGAAGTCGGCGCCGGCTACACCTTC.

The chain couples TRBV19 to TRBJ2-1; D remains unclear. The CDR3 sequence is 15 residues long. Deletions cut 7 bases from V and 5 bases from J, with 18 bases between. Germline values: CDR1 LNHDA, CDR2 SQIVND (reference sequence). CDR3 DNA: TGTGCCAGTACCGTGGCGTCTTCTGCCGACAATGAGCAGTTCTTC. Protein product: CASTVASSADNEQFF.

V is TRBV9 and J is TRBJ2-4; the D gene is possibly TRBD2 (5 bases). The CDR3 consists of 14 residues. The V gene's germline CDR1 is SGDLS and CDR2 YYNGEE. Trimming pared 3 bases from V and 7 bases from J, leaving 14 bases between. In DNA form, the CDR3 reads TGTGCCAGCAGCGCCCCTAGCAGTGGGAACATTCAGTACTTC. This sequence encodes CASSAPSSGNIQYF.

The chain's CDR3 is CASSQEGGFGELFF. CDR3 DNA sequence: TGTGCCAGCAGCCAAGAAGGGGGATTCGGGGAGCTGTTTTTT. The chain uses TRBV3-1 (or the pseudogene TRBV3-2) and TRBJ2-2; a weak D match, TRBD1 (6 bases). The V and J ends lost 0 bases and 7 bases respectively, with 9 bases between them. The CDR3 contains 14 residues. Germline CDR1 reads LGHDT; CDR2 reads YNNKEL (reference sequence).

This clone occurred a few times. The genes are TRBV18 and TRBJ1-5, with no clear D. The germline V gene encodes CDR1 KGHSH and CDR2 LQKENI. This CDR3 region has 16 residues. Trimming shortened V by 2 bases and J by 2 bases, and 13 bases separated the two germline ends. The CDR3 reads CASSPSGRYGNQPQHF. The CDR3, as DNA: TGTGCCAGCTCACCATCGGGGAGGTACGGCAATCAGCCCCAGCATTTT.

This clone was picked up a small number of times. The DNA of the CDR3 is TGTGCCAGCAGTTACGCCGATACCCCGGGGGGAGCTTTCTTT. This translates into CASSYADTPGGAFF. This rearrangement joins TRBV6-5 to TRBJ1-1; D is perhaps TRBD1 (5 bases). CDR3 size: 14 residues. Trimming cost V 2 bases and J 10 bases, with 17 bases left between them. The germline CDR1 and CDR2 sequences are MNHEY and SVGAGI.

Worth noting for this clone: At one end the junction does not follow the germline gene, possibly because of a read error. V is TRBV6-5 and J is TRBJ2-1; tentatively, D is TRBD1 or TRBD2 (6 bases each). The germline V gene encodes CDR1 MNHEY and CDR2 SVGAGI. The CDR3 totals 14 residues. The CDR3 sequence is CASGYGGVIDEQFF. CDR3 coding DNA: TGTGCCAGCGGTTACGGGGGCGTGATCGATGAGCAGTTCTTC.

This rearrangement joins TRBV3-1 (or the pseudogene TRBV3-2) to TRBJ2-4, with 13 positions matching TRBD2. The germline CDR1 and CDR2 sequences are LGHDT and YNNKEL (reference sequence). This CDR3 is 14 amino acids long. The V segment lost 3 bases and the J segment 10 bases; nucleotides outside the gene matches: 3. CDR3 sequence (DNA): TGTGCCAGCAGCCATGGACTAGCGGGAGATATTCAGTACTTC. Protein: CASSHGLAGDIQYF.